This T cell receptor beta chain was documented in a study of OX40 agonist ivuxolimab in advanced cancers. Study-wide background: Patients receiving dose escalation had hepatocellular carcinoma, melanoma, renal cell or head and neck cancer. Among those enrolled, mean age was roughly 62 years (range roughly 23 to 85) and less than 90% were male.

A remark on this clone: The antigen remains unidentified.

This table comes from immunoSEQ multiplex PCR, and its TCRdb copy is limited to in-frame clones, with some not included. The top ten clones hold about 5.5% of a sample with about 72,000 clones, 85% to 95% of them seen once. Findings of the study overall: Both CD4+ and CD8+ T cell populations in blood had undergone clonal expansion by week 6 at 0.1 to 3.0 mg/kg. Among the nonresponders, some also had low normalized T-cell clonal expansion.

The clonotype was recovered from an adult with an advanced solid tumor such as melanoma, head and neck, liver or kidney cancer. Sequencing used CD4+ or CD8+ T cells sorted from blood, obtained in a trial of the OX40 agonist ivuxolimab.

DNA for the CDR3: TGTGCCAGCAGTTTATCGGGATTCTATGGCTACACCTTC. Its translation: CASSLSGFYGYTF. The chain combines TRBV27 with TRBJ1-2, with D unresolved. CDR3 length equals 13 residues. CDR1 is MNHEY and CDR2 is SMNVEV in the germline V gene (reference sequence). V was trimmed by 0 bases and J by 4 bases, leaving 6 bases between them.